The T cell receptor beta chain under discussion was sequenced for a study of T cells after posttransplantation cyclophosphamide. The study, taken as a whole, reports: TRB overlap between skin or GI tissue T cells and blood was limited. Donor CD8+ memory clones often dominated recipient blood repertoires at later times.

The repertoire was sequenced with immunoSEQ multiplex PCR; TCRdb's copy has only in-frame clones and lacks some. This sample has 10,000 to 13,000 clones and no singletons, with approximately 13% in the ten largest. Trimming shortened V by 8 bases and J by 0 bases, and 13 bases separated the two germline ends. Germline-derived CDR1 and CDR2 are MGHDK and SYGVNS. This CDR3 has 15 residues. This clone was seen repeatedly, ten times or more. The target antigen is unknown. Busulfan-fludarabine conditioning, marrow transplant, and cyclophosphamide on days +3 and +4 were administered. J is TRBJ1-4 and V is TRBV25-1; a possible D gene is TRBD1 (5 bases). The material was PBMCs, obtained after allogeneic stem cell transplant with posttransplant cyclophosphamide. The TCR originated in a female patient between 40 and 55 years old who received an allogeneic stem cell transplant from a related donor, was CMV-positive, and had no GVHD. Some T cells may be graft donor cells. CDR3 in amino acids: CASLPGSPTNEKLFF. CDR3 DNA: TGTGCCAGCCTTCCAGGGTCACCAACTAATGAAAAACTGTTTTTT.